This passage covers 17 T cell receptor beta chains from one sample sequenced in a study of T cells after posttransplantation cyclophosphamide. Produced via immunoSEQ multiplex PCR; TCRdb's table is partial and in-frame only. Seen here are around 9,000 clones, 98% observed once, and the top ten hold about 0.25%. Sequencing was done on a sample of naive CD8+ T cells sorted from PBMCs. The origin of the receptors is a man between 45 and 60 years old in good health, CMV-negative, and a related stem cell transplant donor.

The V call is TRBV19, the J call TRBJ2-7, with 10 bases lining up with TRBD2. Germline V gene sequence: CDR1 LNHDA, CDR2 SQIVND (reference sequence). The CDR3 loop spans 14 amino acids. Trimming at V came to 3 bases and at J to 3 bases, leaving 2 bases not matched to a gene. The CDR3 DNA reads TGTGCCAGTAGTATTGGACTAGCGGACTACGAGCAGTACTTC. Its translation is CASSIGLADYEQYF.

The chain links TRBV6-6 to TRBJ1-2; 9 nucleotides match TRBD1. V dropped 6 bases and J dropped 4; count of bases not matched to a gene: 9. CDR3 length: 15 residues. The germline CDR1 and CDR2 sequences are MNHNY and SVGAGI (reference sequence). The CDR3 reads CASSLDRGVFYGYTF. The DNA for the CDR3 is TGTGCCAGCAGCCTCGACAGGGGGGTATTCTATGGCTACACCTTC.

The chain joins TRBV7-6 to TRBJ2-7; 7 positions match TRBD1. CDR1 is SGHVS and CDR2 is FNYEAQ in the germline V gene. Trimming cost V 5 bases and J 4 bases; bases outside gene matches: 8. CDR3 length equals 14 residues. CDR3 DNA sequence: TGTGCCAGCAGCCCGGAGAGGGGGCGTTACGAGCAGTACTTC. Amino acid sequence: CASSPERGRYEQYF.

The J gene is TRBJ2-2, the V gene TRBV5-6; possible D gene TRBD1, 6 bases. Per germline, CDR1 SGHDT and CDR2 YYEEEE. The CDR3 contains 15 residues. With 4 bases removed from V and 1 base from J, the gap between germline ends came to 11 bases. CDR3 sequence (DNA): TGTGCCAGCAGCCCTGACAGGCTGAACACCGGGGAGCTGTTTTTT. Protein: CASSPDRLNTGELFF.

The rearrangement uses TRBV9 and TRBJ1-1; D gene ambiguous. This CDR3 contains 15 residues. The germline V gene has CDR1 SGDLS and CDR2 YYNGEE. V lost 2 bases to trimming and J lost 4 bases, with 15 bases between them. CDR3 nucleotide sequence: TGTGCCAGCAGCGTCACTGCGGAGGGTACCACTGAAGCTTTCTTT. Translation: CASSVTAEGTTEAFF. Full variable domain (outside the CDR3, taken from reference TRBV9 and TRBJ1-1): DSGVTQTPKHLITATGQRVTLRCSPRSGDLSVYWYQQSLDQGLQFLIQYYNGEERAKGNILERFSAQQFPDLHSELNLSSLELGDSALYFCASSVTAEGTTEAFFGQGTRLTVV.

The chain recombines TRBV2 with TRBJ2-5, with a tentative D call TRBD2 (7 bases). V dropped 7 bases and J dropped 5 bases, with 23 bases sitting between them. From germline, CDR1 is SNHLY and CDR2 FYNNEI. The CDR3 spans 16 residues. CDR3 sequence reads: CASKWMGGRYLETQYF. The CDR3 DNA reads TGTGCCAGCAAATGGATGGGGGGGCGTTACTTGGAGACCCAGTACTTC.

The table lists this clone with a count of one. J is TRBJ2-7 and V is TRBV5-8, with 8 bases that match TRBD1. The CDR3 totals 14 residues. Germline CDR1 reads SGHTS; CDR2 reads YDEGEE. V was pared by 4 bases and J by 2 bases, with 5 bases of the junction left unmatched. CDR3 protein: CASSGRDRTYEQYF. DNA for the CDR3: TGTGCCAGCAGCGGCCGGGACAGGACCTACGAGCAGTACTTC.

The CDR3 loop reads CASSSAKGVSSYNEQFF. The DNA of the CDR3 is TGTGCCAGCAGTTCCGCTAAAGGGGTCAGCTCCTACAATGAGCAGTTCTTC. The chain combines TRBV27 with TRBJ2-1, with a tentative D call TRBD1 (5 bases). With 4 bases removed from V and 0 bases from J, the gap between germline ends came to 16 bases. The CDR3 runs to 17 residues. CDR1 and CDR2 (germline): MNHEY, SMNVEV (reference sequence).

The DNA for the CDR3 is TGTGCCAGCAGCCCCTCTGTGGGGGGGCCTACTGAAGCTTTCTTT. Amino acid sequence: CASSPSVGGPTEAFF. This rearrangement joins TRBV7-9 to TRBJ1-1; maybe TRBD1 (6 bases). The CDR3 length is 15 residues. V dropped 5 bases and J dropped 5 bases, with 18 bases sitting between them. Germline lookup yields CDR1 SEHNR and CDR2 FQNEAQ (reference sequence).

The chain joins TRBV7-2 to TRBJ1-5; D is uncertain. Per germline, CDR1 SGHTA and CDR2 FQGNSA. CDR3 length: 14 residues. V lost 3 bases, J lost 7 bases, and 13 bases lay in between. The CDR3 sequence is CASSLGVVGQPQHF. The CDR3 nucleotides read TGTGCCAGCAGCTTGGGAGTCGTAGGACAGCCCCAGCATTTT.

The chain joins TRBV19 to TRBJ2-7, with 10 bases fitting TRBD1. This CDR3 is 14 amino acids long. Germline V gene sequence: CDR1 LNHDA, CDR2 SQIVND (reference sequence). J lost 3 bases, V lost 8 bases, and 7 bases had no gene match. The CDR3: CASRDRGQDYEQYF. CDR3 DNA: TGTGCCAGTCGCGACAGGGGGCAAGACTACGAGCAGTACTTC.

This clone has only one observation. The chain combines TRBV30 with TRBJ2-2, with a weak D call TRBD2 (6 bases). The CDR3 is made up of 14 amino acids. CDR1 is GTSNPN and CDR2 is SVGIG in the germline V gene (reference sequence). Trimming cost V 0 bases and J 7 bases, with 12 bases left between them. CDR3 residues: CAWSVLREVGELFF. CDR3 DNA sequence: TGTGCCTGGAGTGTACTTAGGGAGGTCGGGGAGCTGTTTTTT.

CDR3 in amino acids: CASSQRSLTGSYEQYF. The DNA of the CDR3 is TGTGCCAGCAGCCAGAGGTCCCTTACAGGGTCCTACGAGCAGTACTTC. The chain carries TRBV27 and TRBJ2-7; possibly TRBD1 for D (6 bases). Looked up from germline, CDR1 is MNHEY and CDR2 is SMNVEV (reference sequence). This CDR3 has 16 amino acids. Deletions cut 6 bases from V and 1 base from J, with 19 bases between.

The genes are TRBV6-5 and TRBJ1-2; D is possibly TRBD1 (6 bases). CDR1 MNHEY and CDR2 SVGAGI come from the germline V gene. This CDR3 comprises 14 residues. V lost 6 bases and J lost 8, with 19 bases in between. CDR3 sequence: CASSQGNYGVGYTF. The CDR3, as DNA: TGTGCCAGCAGCCAGGGGAATTACGGCGTAGGCTACACCTTC.

The chain combines TRBV19 with TRBJ2-7, with TRBD1 identical over 7 bases. Germline V gene sequence: CDR1 LNHDA, CDR2 SQIVND (reference sequence). V dropped 3 bases and J dropped 2; count of bases not matched to a gene: 7. CDR3 length equals 15 residues. The CDR3 loop is CASSIRQQGPYEQYF. CDR3 nucleotide sequence: TGTGCCAGTAGTATTCGGCAACAGGGGCCCTACGAGCAGTACTTC. Drawing the rest from reference TRBV19 and TRBJ2-7, the complete variable domain is DGGITQSPKYLFRKEGQNVTLSCEQNLNHDAMYWYRQDPGQGLRLIYYSQIVNDFQKGDIAEGYSVSREKKESFPLTVTSAQKNPTAFYLCASSIRQQGPYEQYFGPGTRLTVT.

This clone has only one observation. The chain links TRBV6-5 to TRBJ2-2; 9 bases are shared with TRBD2. The CDR3 covers 15 residues. Losses at the gene ends were 3 bases for V and 3 bases for J; bases not matched to a gene: 2. Germline values: CDR1 MNHEY, CDR2 SVGAGI. Written as DNA, the CDR3 is TGTGCCAGCAGTTATGCGGGAGGGTACACCGGGGAGCTGTTTTTT. It is translated as CASSYAGGYTGELFF.

The chain uses TRBV5-5 and TRBJ2-7; TRBD2 matches 9 bases. With 4 bases clipped from V and 2 bases from J, the junction kept 4 bases outside the gene matches. Germline CDR1 reads SGHKS; CDR2 reads YYEKEE (reference sequence). This CDR3 is 14 amino acids long. The CDR3 sequence: CASSGPSGTYEQYF. In DNA form, the CDR3 reads TGTGCCAGCAGCGGTCCTAGCGGGACCTACGAGCAGTACTTC.